The 29 T cell receptor beta chains reported below all come from one sample, sequenced in a study of beta chain features in type 1 diabetes. cDNA synthesis used the whole RNA isolate, giving expressed TCRB sequences. TCRdb's table, derived via immunoSEQ multiplex PCR, lists solely in-frame clones and lacks some. The sample yields over 700,000 clones, roughly 16% seen once. Sequencing input: naive CD4+ T cells from blood. Receptor source: a woman aged 18-30 years in good health.

The chain is built from TRBV7-2 and TRBJ1-1; no definite D call. V lost 3 bases to trimming and J lost 4 bases, with 12 bases between them. Germline V lookup: CDR1 SGHTA, CDR2 FQGNSA. There are 14 residues in the CDR3. CDR3: CASSLAGPLTEAFF. The CDR3 nucleotides are TGTGCCAGCAGCTTGGCAGGCCCCCTCACTGAAGCTTTCTTT.

This chain uses TRBV28 with TRBJ2-4, with D perhaps TRBD2 (6 bases). The CDR3 contains 17 residues. In germline, CDR1 is MDHEN, CDR2 SYDVKM. V lost 7 bases and J lost 0, with 19 bases in between. In DNA form, the CDR3 reads TGTGCCAGCATGGGCATGGCAGGGAGGATAGCCAAAAACATTCAGTACTTC. Protein: CASMGMAGRIAKNIQYF.

The sample holds one count of this clone. The sample holds other DNA sequences that translate to the same CDR3. The V gene is TRBV4-1, the J gene TRBJ2-7; 14 bases are shared with TRBD2. V lost 3 bases and J lost 4; bases outside the gene matches: 2. The CDR3 runs to 15 residues. Germline V gives CDR1 MGHRA, CDR2 YSYEKL. CDR3 amino acids: CASSQGLAGAYEQYF. In nucleotides, the CDR3 is TGCGCCAGCAGCCAGGGACTAGCGGGAGCGTACGAGCAGTACTTC.

Comment on this clone: Compared with germline, one end of the junction differs, possibly owing to a read error. The J gene is TRBJ2-1, the V gene TRBV7-7; possible D gene TRBD2, 6 bases. There are 16 residues in the CDR3. Germline values: CDR1 SSHAT, CDR2 FNYEAQ (reference sequence). The CDR3 sequence is CASSFGPGVSYNEQFF. The CDR3 DNA follows: TGTGCTAGCAGCTTTGGTCCGGGGGTCTCCTACAATGAGCAGTTCTTC.

In its sample, this clone was seen a few times. The chain joins TRBV7-9 to TRBJ2-1; D gene uncertain. CDR1 is SEHNR and CDR2 is FQNEAQ in the germline V gene (reference sequence). The CDR3 sequence is 14 residues long. V lost 1 base and J lost 5, with 9 bases in between. The CDR3 protein is CASSLVTVNNEQFF. CDR3 sequence (DNA): TGTGCCAGCAGCTTAGTAACGGTGAACAATGAGCAGTTCTTC. Complete variable domain (other parts from reference TRBV7-9 and TRBJ2-1): DTGVSQNPRHKITKRGQNVTFRCDPISEHNRLYWYRQTLGQGPEFLTYFQNEAQLEKSRLLSDRFSAERPKGSFSTLEIQRTEQGDSAMYLCASSLVTVNNEQFFGPGTRLTVL.

The V and J genes are TRBV28 and TRBJ1-2; D not certain. The ends were cut back, 2 bases at V and 4 bases at J, with 11 bases in the middle. The CDR3 is 14 residues long. Per the germline V gene, CDR1 is MDHEN and CDR2 is SYDVKM. CDR3 bases: TGTGCCAGCAGTTTAATCGGCAAGCCCTATGGCTACACCTTC. This translates into CASSLIGKPYGYTF.

This clone appeared a few times. The chain uses TRBV4-1 and TRBJ2-1; 10 bases match TRBD2. Germline V gene lookup returns CDR1 MGHRA and CDR2 YSYEKL. The CDR3 is made up of 16 amino acids. The trim removed 4 bases at V and 7 bases at J, leaving 10 bases unmatched. CDR3 sequence (DNA): TGCGCCAGCAGCCGCCCGCAGCGGGAGGGCCGGAATGAGCAGTTCTTC. Amino acid sequence: CASSRPQREGRNEQFF.

This clone has only one observation. The rearrangement uses TRBV27 and TRBJ2-5, with 8 bases fitting TRBD1. The CDR3 length is 15 residues. Trimming took 7 bases from V and 5 from J; bases not matched to a gene: 12. Germline V gene sequence: CDR1 MNHEY, CDR2 SMNVEV (reference sequence). The CDR3 nucleotides read TGTGCCAGCAACCTCTGGCAGGGGGCTCCTGAGACCCAGTACTTC. Its protein product is CASNLWQGAPETQYF.

The gene calls are TRBV2 and TRBJ2-5; TRBD1 aligns across 10 bases. Per the germline V gene, CDR1 is SNHLY and CDR2 is FYNNEI. The CDR3 is 15 amino acids. The trim removed 10 bases at V and 5 bases at J, leaving 13 bases unmatched. CDR3: CATRTGGTNRETQYF. The CDR3 region has the DNA TGTGCCACGCGGACAGGGGGGACCAATAGGGAGACCCAGTACTTC.

V and J are TRBV4-2 and TRBJ2-6, with a weak D call TRBD2 (5 bases). Trimming cost V 1 base and J 1 base, with 14 bases left between them. CDR1 is LGHNA, CDR2 YNFKEQ, per germline. This CDR3 is built from 18 residues. The CDR3 DNA reads TGTGCCAGCAGCCAAGCTGAGGGAATGGGATCTGGGGCCAACGTCCTGACTTTC. It encodes CASSQAEGMGSGANVLTF.

This clone occurred a few times. The rearrangement uses TRBV5-8 and TRBJ2-6, with 7 bases that match TRBD1. V lost 1 base to trimming and J lost 3 bases; unmatched junction nucleotides: 4. Germline assignment: CDR1 SGHTS and CDR2 YDEGEE. The CDR3 is made up of 16 amino acids. The CDR3 bases are TGTGCCAGCAGCTTGTTTAGGGGGCATGGGGCCAACGTCCTGACTTTC. This encodes CASSLFRGHGANVLTF.

Only a few counts were recorded for this clone. The gene calls are TRBV27 and TRBJ1-5; no clear D gene. In germline, CDR1 is MNHEY, CDR2 SMNVEV (reference sequence). The V and J ends lost 6 bases and 4 bases respectively, with 10 bases between them. The length of the CDR3 is 13 residues. CDR3 in DNA: TGTGCCAGCAGGGCGGTTTCGAATCAGCCCCAGCATTTT. Translated: CASRAVSNQPQHF.

The chain recombines TRBV4-2 with TRBJ2-5; 10 nucleotides align to TRBD2. The J call may be in error: the DNA end matches TRBJ2-7 better. CDR1 and CDR2 from the germline V gene are LGHNA and YNFKEQ. This CDR3 is built from 17 residues. The CDR3 DNA sequence: TGTGCCAGCAGCCAGGGTGCGACTAGCGGGTTCTCCTACGAGCAGTACTTC. Residues: CASSQGATSGFSYEQYF.

The chain recombines TRBV6-1 with TRBJ1-1; D may be TRBD1 (6 bases). Germline CDR1 MNHNS, CDR2 SASEGT. The CDR3 runs 13 residues. V lost 4 bases, J lost 4 bases, and 10 bases lay in between. The CDR3 protein is CASSVLGATEAFF. The CDR3 coding sequence is TGTGCCAGCAGTGTCCTGGGGGCCACTGAAGCTTTCTTT.

A few counts support this clone. The genes are TRBV7-2 and TRBJ2-3; 7 positions agree with TRBD2. In germline, CDR1 is SGHTA, CDR2 FQGNSA. The CDR3 runs 17 residues. With 1 base clipped from V and 3 bases from J, the junction kept 10 bases outside the gene matches. The CDR3 DNA is TGTGCCAGCAGCTTAGATGGAACGGGGGGTCGTACAGATACGCAGTATTTT. It translates to CASSLDGTGGRTDTQYF.

The table lists this clone with a few counts. The V gene is TRBV19, the J gene TRBJ2-7; D is unresolved. This CDR3 comprises 13 residues. The germline V and J ends were trimmed by 6 bases and 2 bases, with 11 bases remaining between them. The germline V gene has CDR1 LNHDA and CDR2 SQIVND (reference sequence). The CDR3 region has the DNA TGTGCCAGTAGGCCTGAGGCAACCTACGAGCAGTACTTC. As protein: CASRPEATYEQYF. Using reference TRBV19 and TRBJ2-7 for the parts outside the CDR3, the full variable domain is DGGITQSPKYLFRKEGQNVTLSCEQNLNHDAMYWYRQDPGQGLRLIYYSQIVNDFQKGDIAEGYSVSREKKESFPLTVTSAQKNPTAFYLCASRPEATYEQYFGPGTRLTVT.

This chain joins TRBV5-1 and TRBJ1-2, with D tentatively TRBD1 (5 bases). Germline V gene sequence: CDR1 SGHRS, CDR2 YFSETQ. Trimming shortened V by 1 base and J by 4 bases, and 8 bases separated the two germline ends. The CDR3 is 13 amino acids. The CDR3 region is CASSLTGPYGYTF. The CDR3 DNA reads TGCGCCAGCAGCTTGACGGGGCCCTATGGCTACACCTTC.

The chain employs TRBV28 and TRBJ1-4; 7 nucleotides align to TRBD1. The germline CDR1 and CDR2 sequences are MDHEN and SYDVKM. V was pared by 6 bases and J by 11 bases, with 15 bases of the junction left unmatched. The CDR3 length is 15 residues. In DNA, the CDR3 is TGTGCCAGCAGAGACAGGGTATTAAGTCCTGGGAAACTGTTTTTT. The encoded protein is CASRDRVLSPGKLFF.

This clone appeared a few times. CDR3 sequence (DNA): TGTGCCAGCAGTCAGACAGGGGCCTATCAGCCCCAGCATTTT. Protein: CASSQTGAYQPQHF. The chain links TRBV2 to TRBJ1-5, with TRBD1 matching 8 bases. V trimming: 5 bases; J trimming: 5 bases; junction bases outside the gene matches: 5. This CDR3 region has 14 residues. In germline, CDR1 is SNHLY, CDR2 FYNNEI.

The CDR3 here is CASSRLDTQYF. DNA of the CDR3: TGTGCCAGCAGCCGGCTGGATACGCAGTATTTT. The V call is TRBV7-2, the J call TRBJ2-3; D unresolved. Trimming stripped 5 bases from V and 6 bases from J, with 6 bases between. From germline, CDR1 is SGHTA and CDR2 FQGNSA. The CDR3 spans 11 residues.

The V gene is TRBV10-1, the J gene TRBJ2-3; D might be TRBD1 (5 bases). CDR1 is WNHNN and CDR2 is SYGVQD in the germline V gene (reference sequence). Trimming removed 0 bases at V and 4 bases at J, with 14 bases between. CDR3 length: 16 residues. CDR3: CASSESMRKGPDTQYF. In DNA, the CDR3 is TGCGCCAGCAGTGAGTCCATGCGAAAGGGGCCAGATACGCAGTATTTT.

The gene calls are TRBV5-5 and TRBJ2-1, with TRBD2 matching 11 bases. Germline CDR1 reads SGHKS; CDR2 reads YYEKEE (reference sequence). V lost 0 bases, J lost 4 bases, and 0 bases stayed unmatched. The length of the CDR3 is 15 residues. The CDR3, as DNA: TGTGCCAGCAGCTTGGCTAGCGGGGGGTACAATGAGCAGTTCTTC. Its translation: CASSLASGGYNEQFF.

This clone has more than one count but fewer than ten. DNA of the CDR3: TGTGCCAGCAGTTTAGCAGAATTCGAGCAGTTCTTC. It translates to CASSLAEFEQFF. This sequence joins TRBV28 and TRBJ2-1, with D hard to call. This CDR3 has 12 residues. Trimming stripped 2 bases from V and 10 bases from J, with 9 bases between. CDR1 MDHEN and CDR2 SYDVKM come from the germline V gene.

This clone was found a few times. The chain joins TRBV7-3 to TRBJ2-3; no reliable D call. Germline assignment: CDR1 SGHTA and CDR2 FQGTGA. The CDR3 totals 15 residues. V was pared by 0 bases and J by 0 bases, with 7 bases between. DNA for the CDR3: TGTGCCAGCAGCTTAACAACCTCTAGCACAGATACGCAGTATTTT. This translates into CASSLTTSSTDTQYF.

The J gene is TRBJ2-5, the V gene TRBV5-1, with a possible D match to TRBD2 (5 bases). The CDR3 has 15 residues. Germline-derived CDR1 and CDR2 are SGHRS and YFSETQ. Trimming removed 4 bases from V and 1 base from J, with 14 bases in between. The CDR3 loop is CASSPSRGLQETQYF. DNA for the CDR3: TGCGCCAGCAGCCCGAGTCGGGGTCTCCAAGAGACCCAGTACTTC.

The gene calls are TRBV29-1 and TRBJ1-4; D is uncertain. This CDR3 has 12 residues. Trimming cost V 8 bases and J 6 bases, with 13 bases left between them. Germline V gives CDR1 SQVTM, CDR2 ANQGSEA. CDR3 nucleotide sequence: TGCAGCACTACCCGCGGAGATGAAAAACTGTTTTTT. As protein: CSTTRGDEKLFF.

V is TRBV7-9 and J is TRBJ2-3, with D perhaps TRBD1 (6 bases). Germline values: CDR1 SEHNR, CDR2 FQNEAQ (reference sequence). V lost 5 bases and J 0 bases, leaving 12 bases between the germline ends. There are 15 residues in the CDR3. CDR3 residues: CASSRGQSSTDTQYF. CDR3 in DNA: TGTGCCAGCAGCCGGGGACAATCTAGCACAGATACGCAGTATTTT.

This chain uses TRBV7-3 with TRBJ2-5; 7 bases map to TRBD2. CDR3 length: 13 amino acids. Trimming cost V 3 bases and J 5 bases; bases outside gene matches: 3. Germline-derived CDR1 and CDR2 are SGHTA and FQGTGA. The CDR3 nucleotides read TGTGCCAGCAGCTTGCATAGCGGGGAGACCCAGTACTTC. It specifies CASSLHSGETQYF.

This clone showed up just a few times. The V call is TRBV28, the J call TRBJ1-5, with D possibly matching TRBD1 (5 bases). The length of the CDR3 is 13 residues. V gave up 3 bases and J gave up 6 bases, with 9 bases separating them. From germline, CDR1 is MDHEN and CDR2 SYDVKM. The CDR3 spells CASSLGVGQPQHF. The CDR3 coding sequence is TGTGCCAGCAGTTTGGGGGTTGGTCAGCCCCAGCATTTT.